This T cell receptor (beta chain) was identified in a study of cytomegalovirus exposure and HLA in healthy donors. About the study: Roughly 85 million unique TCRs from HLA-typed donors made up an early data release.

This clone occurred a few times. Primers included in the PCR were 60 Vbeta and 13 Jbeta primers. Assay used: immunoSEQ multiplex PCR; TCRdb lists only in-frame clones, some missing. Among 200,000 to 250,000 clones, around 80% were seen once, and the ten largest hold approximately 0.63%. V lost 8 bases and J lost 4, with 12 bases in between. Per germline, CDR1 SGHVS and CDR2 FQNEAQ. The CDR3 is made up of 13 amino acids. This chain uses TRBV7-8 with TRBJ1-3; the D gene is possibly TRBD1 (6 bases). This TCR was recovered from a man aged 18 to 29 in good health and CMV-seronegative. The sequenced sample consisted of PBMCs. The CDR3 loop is CASRQGFGNTIYF. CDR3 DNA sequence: TGTGCCAGCCGCCAGGGGTTCGGAAACACCATATATTTT.